This T cell receptor (beta chain) was documented in a study of blood T cell repertoires in COVID-19. For the study at large: Samples representing acute and convalescent COVID-19 were sourced from the United States, Italy and Spain. PBMCs, B-cell-depleted T cells, or T cells provided the cDNA or gDNA that made up the material.

This clone appeared a single time. Study processing details: Amplification of reference gene primers provided the estimated nucleated cell counts. TCRdb keeps only in-frame clones here, not all; method: immunoSEQ multiplex PCR. V and J calls and clone size are those listed in that table; D and trimming were worked out from the DNA. The profile shows under 120,000 clones, 85% to 90% of them singletons. J lost 2 bases, V lost 4 bases, and 4 bases had no gene match. The CDR3 has 16 amino acids. The germline V gene encodes CDR1 SGHRS and CDR2 YFSETQ. This clonotype originated in a woman older than 75 with acute or convalescent COVID-19. Material: peripheral blood. The chain is built from TRBV5-1 and TRBJ2-4; TRBD1 matches 12 bases. The CDR3, as DNA: TGCGCCAGCAGCCCCGGGACAGGGGGCACCAAAAACATTCAGTACTTC. Translation gives CASSPGTGGTKNIQYF.